This TCR beta chain was identified during a study of cytomegalovirus exposure and HLA in healthy donors. The data were produced by immunoSEQ multiplex PCR, yet TCRdb's version contains in-frame clones alone and is incomplete. The table shows 100,000 or so clones, with around 96% occurring only once. The V gene lost 3 bases and the J gene lost 0 bases, with 8 bases spanning the gap. CDR1 is LGHNA, CDR2 YSLEER, per germline. CDR3 size: 14 residues. The V gene is TRBV4-3, the J gene TRBJ1-1; no clear D. The material sequenced was PBMCs. This TCR was recovered from a woman aged 18-29 years in good health and CMV-seronegative. This chain's CDR3 is CASSHELMNTEAFF. CDR3 bases: TGCGCCAGCAGCCACGAACTGATGAACACTGAAGCTTTCTTT.